This T cell receptor (beta chain) was identified during a study of cytomegalovirus exposure and HLA in healthy donors. It was with 60 Vbeta and 13 Jbeta primers that the PCR ran. The repertoire was sequenced with immunoSEQ multiplex PCR; TCRdb's copy has only in-frame clones and lacks some. The table lists roughly 150,000 clones, around 82% of them singletons. Overall study results and limits: Using the classifier, cytomegalovirus status was reportedly diagnosed with high specificity and sensitivity.

V was shortened by 1 base and J by 0 bases, with 6 bases between the two germline ends. Per germline, CDR1 SNHLY and CDR2 FYNNEI. The CDR3 is 14 amino acids. A word on this clone: Its antigen remains unknown.

The chain has TRBV2 and TRBJ1-1; D ambiguous. The source is a man under 40 in good health and CMV-seronegative. What was sequenced was PBMCs. The CDR3 coding sequence is TGTGCCAGCAGTGAAGAGAGCATGAACACTGAAGCTTTCTTT. Its protein product is CASSEESMNTEAFF.